The entry that follows covers one T cell receptor (beta chain) sequence. Template switching introduced a universal primer site, and the cDNA bore unique molecular identifiers. TCRdb fed the 5' RACE reads into MiXCR, producing one record per CDR3 protein. There are 600,000 to 800,000 distinct CDR3 sequences in the sample; 21% occur only once, and roughly 4.3% lies in the top ten. The sample comes from a study of identical twins. V trimming: 4 bases; J trimming: 1 base; junction bases outside the gene matches: 7. CDR1 and CDR2 from the germline V gene are SGDLS and YYNGEE. CDR3 length: 15 residues. These data were also filed under a second study, of T cells expressing NK-cell markers.

The chain couples TRBV9 to TRBJ2-5, with 7 bases lining up with TRBD2. The sequence derives from a woman aged 18-29 years in good health. Sequenced input: PBMCs. For the CDR3, the DNA is TGTGCCAGCAGCCTAGCAGGGACTATCCAAGAGACCCAGTACTTC. As protein: CASSLAGTIQETQYF.